A selection of T cell receptor beta chains follows, all from one sample in a study of shared clonotypes between healthy human individuals. Clones were read by immunoSEQ multiplex PCR, and TCRdb kept only the in-frame ones, dropping some. The sample carries about 590,000 clones, around 95% recorded once. The sample consisted of naive CD8+ T cells sorted from blood. The receptors were sampled from a woman aged 25 to 39 in good health. Both conserved end residues are part of each CDR3. A D gene is named only where the DNA matches it firmly. Expanded clones get a size class; other rows say once, few or many, or leave the size out.

abundance	len	v_gene	d_gene	j_gene	CDR3aa	CDR3nt
NA	14	TRBV28	TRBD1	TRBJ2-7	CASSRPGQSMFQYF	TGTGCCAGCAGTCGACCGGGACAGTCGATGTTTCAGTACTTC
few	12	TRBV27	NA	TRBJ1-1	CASRGGATEAFF	TGTGCCAGTAGAGGGGGGGCCACTGAAGCTTTCTTT
NA	10	TRBV2	NA	TRBJ2-7	CASSLYEQYF	TGTGCCAGCAGCCTCTACGAGCAGTACTTC
NA	12	TRBV19	NA	TRBJ1-2	CASSEWNYGYTF	TGTGCCAGTAGTGAATGGAACTATGGCTACACCTTC
once	13	TRBV19	NA	TRBJ2-7	CASSIAPDYEQYF	TGTGCCAGTAGTATAGCTCCGGACTACGAGCAGTACTTC
NA	14	TRBV5-1	NA	TRBJ2-5	CASRSGRDQETQYF	TGCGCCAGCAGATCGGGACGAGATCAAGAGACCCAGTACTTC
NA	15	TRBV2	NA	TRBJ2-7	CASRISSVLGDEQYF	TGTGCCAGCAGGATTTCTAGCGTACTCGGGGACGAGCAGTACTTC
NA	13	TRBV28	NA	TRBJ2-5	CASSFYRAETQYF	TGTGCCAGCAGTTTCTACAGAGCAGAGACCCAGTACTTC
NA	15	TRBV19	NA	TRBJ2-7	CASTPTQGVVYEQYF	TGTGCCAGTACCCCGACACAGGGAGTAGTCTACGAGCAGTACTTC
NA	15	TRBV7-9	NA	TRBJ2-5	CASSLGAGYQETQYF	TGTGCCAGCAGCTTGGGAGCAGGGTATCAAGAGACCCAGTACTTC
NA	14	TRBV6-5	NA	TRBJ1-1	CAARDRRFGGEAFF	TGTGCCGCACGGGACCGTCGGTTTGGGGGTGAAGCTTTCTTT
NA	12	TRBV27	NA	TRBJ2-7	CASSSTGYEQYF	TGTGCCAGCAGTTCTACAGGGTACGAGCAGTACTTC
NA	11	TRBV6-1	NA	TRBJ2-5	CASGEEETQYF	TGTGCCAGCGGGGAAGAAGAGACCCAGTACTTC
NA	15	TRBV6-5	NA	TRBJ2-1	CASSVGDSSYNEQFF	TGTGCCAGCAGTGTTGGCGACAGCTCCTACAATGAGCAGTTCTTC
NA	17	TRBV15	NA	TRBJ2-1	CATSRVGALSSYNEQFF	TGTGCCACCAGCAGAGTCGGGGCCTTGAGCTCCTACAATGAGCAGTTCTTC
NA	13	TRBV10-1	NA	TRBJ1-1	CASSPDRYTEAFF	TGCGCCAGCAGCCCGGACAGATACACTGAAGCTTTCTTT
NA	10	TRBV27	NA	TRBJ2-7	CASSWGEQYF	TGTGCCAGCAGTTGGGGGGAGCAGTACTTC
NA	16	TRBV4-1	TRBD2	TRBJ2-7	CASSQPLGGRALEQYF	TGCGCCAGCAGCCAACCCCTTGGCGGGAGGGCCCTCGAGCAGTACTTC
NA	14	TRBV27	TRBD1	TRBJ1-4	CASRPGQGDEKLFF	TGTGCCAGCAGGCCGGGACAGGGGGATGAAAAACTGTTTTTT
NA	17	TRBV15	TRBD2	TRBJ2-7	CATTTTTTASGHYEQYF	TGTGCCACCACTACTACAACGACCGCTAGCGGTCATTACGAGCAGTACTTC
NA	13	TRBV19	NA	TRBJ2-1	CASSIDKDNEQFF	TGTGCCAGTAGTATAGATAAGGACAATGAGCAGTTCTTC
NA	12	TRBV4-2	NA	TRBJ2-7	CASSQEGYEQYF	TGTGCCAGCAGCCAAGAGGGGTACGAGCAGTACTTC
NA	15	TRBV6-1	TRBD1	TRBJ2-7	CASSEGDRRKLEQYF	TGTGCCAGCAGTGAAGGGGACAGGAGAAAACTAGAGCAGTACTTC
NA	14	TRBV2	TRBD1	TRBJ1-4	CASSRDRGGEKLFF	TGTGCCAGCAGTCGGGACAGGGGAGGGGAAAAACTGTTTTTT
NA	14	TRBV7-9	NA	TRBJ1-1	CASTDSNRNTEAFF	TGTGCCAGCACCGATTCCAACCGGAACACTGAAGCTTTCTTT
NA	14	TRBV7-9	TRBD1	TRBJ1-4	CASSQQGAQEKLFF	TGTGCCAGCAGCCAACAGGGGGCCCAGGAAAAACTGTTTTTT
NA	13	TRBV28	NA	TRBJ2-2	CASRGDLRGELFF	TGTGCCAGCAGGGGGGACCTCCGGGGTGAGCTGTTTTTT
NA	15	TRBV10-3	NA	TRBJ2-3	CAISEPPSGTDTQYF	TGTGCCATCAGTGAGCCGCCGTCGGGCACAGATACGCAGTATTTT
NA	15	TRBV9	NA	TRBJ1-5	CASSPALGTNQPQHF	TGTGCCAGCAGCCCCGCCCTGGGGACCAATCAGCCCCAGCATTTT
NA	15	TRBV7-9	NA	TRBJ2-1	CASSSQGSSYNEQFF	TGTGCCAGCAGCTCGCAGGGGAGCTCCTACAATGAGCAGTTCTTC
NA	8	TRBV6-5	TRBD1	TRBJ2-4	CARRDRVF	TGTGCCAGGCGGGACAGGGTTTTC
once	13	TRBV27	NA	TRBJ1-2	CASSVGENYGYTF	TGTGCCAGCAGTGTGGGGGAGAACTATGGCTACACCTTC
few	10	TRBV20-1	NA	TRBJ1-1	CSWGAGRAFF	TGCAGTTGGGGGGCAGGACGAGCTTTCTTT
NA	16	TRBV2	TRBD2	TRBJ2-5	CASSEGTSGREETQYF	TGTGCCAGCAGTGAAGGAACTAGCGGGAGGGAGGAGACCCAGTACTTC
NA	15	TRBV6-1	NA	TRBJ2-7	CASSALVFSSYEQYF	TGTGCCAGCAGTGCCCTTGTCTTTAGCTCCTACGAGCAGTACTTC
once	14	TRBV27	NA	TRBJ2-7	CASSRTGTPLEQYF	TGTGCCAGCAGTAGAACCGGGACACCCCTCGAGCAGTACTTC